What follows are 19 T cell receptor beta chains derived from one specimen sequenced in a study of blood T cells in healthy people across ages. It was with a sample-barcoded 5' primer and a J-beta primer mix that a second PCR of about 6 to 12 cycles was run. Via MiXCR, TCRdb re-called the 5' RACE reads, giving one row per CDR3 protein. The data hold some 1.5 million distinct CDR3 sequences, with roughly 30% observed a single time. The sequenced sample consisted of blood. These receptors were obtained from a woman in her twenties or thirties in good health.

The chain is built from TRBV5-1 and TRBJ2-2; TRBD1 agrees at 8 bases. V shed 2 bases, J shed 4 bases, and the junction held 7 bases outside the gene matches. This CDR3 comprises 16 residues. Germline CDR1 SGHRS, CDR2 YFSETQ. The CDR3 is CASSFQAGTGTGELFF. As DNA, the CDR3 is TGCGCCAGCAGCTTCCAGGCCGGGACAGGCACCGGGGAGCTGTTTTTT.

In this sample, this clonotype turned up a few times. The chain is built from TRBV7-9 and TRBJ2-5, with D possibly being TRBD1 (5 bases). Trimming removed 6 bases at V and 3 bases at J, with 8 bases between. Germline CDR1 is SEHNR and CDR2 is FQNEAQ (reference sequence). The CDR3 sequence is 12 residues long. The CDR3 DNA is TGTGCCAGCAGAGGGGTCGAAGAGACCCAGTACTTC. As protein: CASRGVEETQYF.

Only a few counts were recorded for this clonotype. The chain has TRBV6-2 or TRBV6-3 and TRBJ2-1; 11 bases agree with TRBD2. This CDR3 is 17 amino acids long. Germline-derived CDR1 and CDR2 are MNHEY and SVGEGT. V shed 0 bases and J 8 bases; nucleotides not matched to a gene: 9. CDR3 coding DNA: TGTGCCAGCAGTTACTCTAGCGGGGGGGCTTATACTCATGAGCAGTTCTTC. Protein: CASSYSSGGAYTHEQFF.

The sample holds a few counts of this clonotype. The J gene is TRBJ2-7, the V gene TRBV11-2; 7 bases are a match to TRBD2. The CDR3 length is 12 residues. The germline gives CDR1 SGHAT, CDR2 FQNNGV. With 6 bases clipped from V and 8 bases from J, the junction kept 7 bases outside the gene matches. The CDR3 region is CASRAGESQQYF. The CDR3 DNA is TGTGCCAGCAGGGCGGGAGAGTCTCAGCAGTACTTC.

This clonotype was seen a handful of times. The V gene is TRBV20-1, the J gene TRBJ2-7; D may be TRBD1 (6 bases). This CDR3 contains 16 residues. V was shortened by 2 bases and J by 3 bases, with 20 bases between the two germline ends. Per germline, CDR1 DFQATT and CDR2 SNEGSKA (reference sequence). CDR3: CSARPLRGFPNYEQYF. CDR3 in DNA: TGCAGTGCTAGACCTCTAAGGGGGTTCCCGAACTACGAGCAGTACTTC.

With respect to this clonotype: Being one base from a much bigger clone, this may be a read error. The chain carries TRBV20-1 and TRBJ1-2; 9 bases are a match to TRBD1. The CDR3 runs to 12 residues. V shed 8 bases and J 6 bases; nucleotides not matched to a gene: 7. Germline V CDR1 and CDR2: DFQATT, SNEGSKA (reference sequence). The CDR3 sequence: CSTGGQGNGYTF. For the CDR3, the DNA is TGCAGTACTGGGGGACAGGGCAATGGCTACACCTTC.

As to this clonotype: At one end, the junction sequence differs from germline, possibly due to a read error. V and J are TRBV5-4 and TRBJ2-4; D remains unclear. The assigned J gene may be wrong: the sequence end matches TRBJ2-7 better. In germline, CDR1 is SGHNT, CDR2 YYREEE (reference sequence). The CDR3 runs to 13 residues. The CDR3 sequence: CAGSFGQNYEQYF. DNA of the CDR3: TGTGCCGGCAGCTTCGGCCAGAACTACGAGCAGTACTTC.

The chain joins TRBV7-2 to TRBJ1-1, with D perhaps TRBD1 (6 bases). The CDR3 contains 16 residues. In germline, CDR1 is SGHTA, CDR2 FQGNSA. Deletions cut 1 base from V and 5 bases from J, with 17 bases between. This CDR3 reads CASSLVTGGQGTEAFF. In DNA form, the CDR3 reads TGTGCCAGCAGCTTAGTCACAGGAGGCCAGGGGACTGAAGCTTTCTTT.

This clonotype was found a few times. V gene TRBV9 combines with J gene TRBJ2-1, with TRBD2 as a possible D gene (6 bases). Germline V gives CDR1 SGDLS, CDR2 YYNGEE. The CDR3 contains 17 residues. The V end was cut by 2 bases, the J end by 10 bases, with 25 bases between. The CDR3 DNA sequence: TGTGCCAGCAGCGTCCGGGACTTGTTCGGGCCCGGCTGGGAGCAGTTCTTC. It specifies CASSVRDLFGPGWEQFF.

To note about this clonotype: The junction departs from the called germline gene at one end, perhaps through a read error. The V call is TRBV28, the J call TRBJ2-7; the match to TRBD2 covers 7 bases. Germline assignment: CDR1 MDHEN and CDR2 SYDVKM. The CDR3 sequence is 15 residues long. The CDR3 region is CASSSPSGEYYEQYF. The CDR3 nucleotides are TGTGCTAGCAGTTCCCCGAGCGGGGAGTATTACGAGCAGTACTTC.

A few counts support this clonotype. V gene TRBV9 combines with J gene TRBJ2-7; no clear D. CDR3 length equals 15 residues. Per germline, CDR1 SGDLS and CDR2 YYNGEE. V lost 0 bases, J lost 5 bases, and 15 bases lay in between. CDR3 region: CASSVASAKADEQYF. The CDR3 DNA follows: TGTGCCAGCAGCGTAGCTTCGGCAAAAGCCGACGAGCAGTACTTC.

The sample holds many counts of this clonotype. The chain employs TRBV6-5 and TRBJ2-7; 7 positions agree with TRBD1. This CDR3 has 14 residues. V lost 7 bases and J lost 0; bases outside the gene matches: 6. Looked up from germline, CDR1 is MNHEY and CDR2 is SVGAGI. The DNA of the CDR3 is TGTGCCAGCACCGCCTGGACAGGCTCCTACGAGCAGTACTTC. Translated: CASTAWTGSYEQYF.

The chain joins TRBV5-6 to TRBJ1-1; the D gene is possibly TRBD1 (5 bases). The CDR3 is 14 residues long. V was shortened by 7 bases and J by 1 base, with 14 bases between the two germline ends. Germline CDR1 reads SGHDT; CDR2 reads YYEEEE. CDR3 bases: TGTGCCAGCGACGGCGGACATCCGAACACTGAAGCTTTCTTT. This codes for CASDGGHPNTEAFF.

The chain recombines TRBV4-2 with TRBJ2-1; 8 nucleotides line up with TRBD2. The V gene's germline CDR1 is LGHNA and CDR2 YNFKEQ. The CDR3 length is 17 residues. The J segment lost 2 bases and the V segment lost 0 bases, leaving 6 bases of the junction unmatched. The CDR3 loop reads CASSQDPNGGAYNEQFF. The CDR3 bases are TGTGCCAGCAGCCAAGATCCGAACGGGGGGGCCTACAATGAGCAGTTCTTC.

The CDR3 here is CASSEPSDTQYF. CDR3 bases: TGTGCCAGCAGCGAGCCTAGTGATACGCAGTATTTT. V usage is TRBV9 and J usage is TRBJ2-3; no reliable D call. The germline V gene encodes CDR1 SGDLS and CDR2 YYNGEE. V dropped 3 bases and J dropped 6 bases, with 8 bases sitting between them. The CDR3 has 12 amino acids. The complete variable domain, with remaining parts taken from reference TRBV9 and TRBJ2-3, reads DSGVTQTPKHLITATGQRVTLRCSPRSGDLSVYWYQQSLDQGLQFLIQYYNGEERAKGNILERFSAQQFPDLHSELNLSSLELGDSALYFCASSEPSDTQYFGPGTRLTVL.

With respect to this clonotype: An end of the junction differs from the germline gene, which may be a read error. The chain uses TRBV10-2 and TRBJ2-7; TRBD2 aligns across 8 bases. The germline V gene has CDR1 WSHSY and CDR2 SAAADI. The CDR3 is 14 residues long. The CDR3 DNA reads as TGCGCCAGCGGTGATCCGGGAGGGCCTTACGAGCAGTACTTC. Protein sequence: CASGDPGGPYEQYF.

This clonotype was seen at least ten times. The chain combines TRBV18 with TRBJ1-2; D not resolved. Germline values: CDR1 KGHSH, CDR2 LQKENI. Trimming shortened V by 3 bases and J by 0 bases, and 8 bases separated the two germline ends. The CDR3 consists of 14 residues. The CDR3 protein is CASSPRNTNYGYTF. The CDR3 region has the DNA TGTGCCAGCTCACCGCGGAATACTAACTATGGCTACACCTTC.

The CDR3 protein is CSVALPYEQYF. DNA of the CDR3: TGCAGTGTTGCACTCCCTTACGAGCAGTACTTC. The V gene is TRBV20-1, the J gene TRBJ2-5; D gene ambiguous. TRBJ2-7 matches the DNA end more closely, so the J call is doubtful. The CDR3 extends over 11 amino acids. CDR1 and CDR2 from the germline V gene are DFQATT and SNEGSKA (reference sequence).

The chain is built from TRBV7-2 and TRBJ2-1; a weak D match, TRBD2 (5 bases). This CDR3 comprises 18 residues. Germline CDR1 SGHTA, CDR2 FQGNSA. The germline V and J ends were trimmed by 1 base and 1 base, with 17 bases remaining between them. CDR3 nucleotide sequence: TGTGCCAGCAGCTTAGATGGACTTTCGGTCACATCCTACAATGAGCAGTTCTTC. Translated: CASSLDGLSVTSYNEQFF. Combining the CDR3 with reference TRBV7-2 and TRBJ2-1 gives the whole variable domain GAGVSQSPSNKVTEKGKDVELRCDPISGHTALYWYRQSLGQGLEFLIYFQGNSAPDKSGLPSDRFSAERTGGSVSTLTIQRTQQEDSAVYLCASSLDGLSVTSYNEQFFGPGTRLTVL.